This TCR beta chain was sequenced during a study of blood T cell repertoires in COVID-19. The table came from immunoSEQ multiplex PCR; TCRdb's copy has only in-frame clones and leaves some out. The profile shows 200,000 to 250,000 clones, approximately 90% of them singletons. One Seattle source followed patients from active infection through their disease course. The sample consisted of peripheral blood. The source is a man aged 25-45 years with COVID-19, enrolled during active disease.

CDR3 in amino acids: CASSFNRQVGEAFF. In DNA form, the CDR3 reads TGTGCCAGCAGTTTTAATCGACAGGTTGGGGAAGCTTTCTTT. The chain uses TRBV27 and TRBJ1-1, with D perhaps matching TRBD1 (6 bases). From germline, CDR1 is MNHEY and CDR2 SMNVEV (reference sequence). Trimming pared 3 bases from V and 8 bases from J, leaving 16 bases between. This CDR3 has 14 residues.